A single sample is the source of the 27 T cell receptor beta chains below, sequenced in a study of T cell changes during pregnancy in multiple sclerosis. Measured with immunoSEQ multiplex PCR; TCRdb has only the in-frame clones, and not every one. The top ten clones hold 1.4% of a sample with about 81,000 clones, roughly 95% of them seen once. The material sequenced was peripheral blood, taken in the third trimester of pregnancy. Receptors were obtained from a female donor in good health, enrolled as a control in a pregnancy study.

This clone was detected only a few times. The chain combines TRBV27 with TRBJ2-1; 16 bases align to TRBD2. The length of the CDR3 is 15 residues. Germline CDR1 reads MNHEY; CDR2 reads SMNVEV (reference sequence). With 6 bases clipped from V and 7 bases from J, the junction kept 3 bases outside the gene matches. CDR3 sequence reads: CASRGLAGGGNEQFF. Here the CDR3 DNA reads TGTGCCAGCAGGGGACTAGCGGGAGGGGGTAATGAGCAGTTCTTC.

The chain combines TRBV6-5 with TRBJ2-7, with 7 bases identical to TRBD2. Germline values: CDR1 MNHEY, CDR2 SVGAGI. With 8 bases clipped from V and 0 bases from J, the junction kept 10 bases outside the gene matches. The CDR3 has 15 residues. The CDR3 is CASADARESSYEQYF. DNA of the CDR3: TGTGCCAGCGCTGACGCGCGGGAGAGCTCCTACGAGCAGTACTTC.

The chain combines TRBV27 with TRBJ1-1; 8 nucleotides agree with TRBD1. CDR1 MNHEY and CDR2 SMNVEV come from the germline V gene (reference sequence). The CDR3 length is 15 residues. The J segment lost 3 bases and the V segment lost 4 bases, leaving 7 bases of the junction unmatched. CDR3 sequence reads: CASSSGGLADTEAFF. The CDR3 DNA sequence: TGTGCCAGCAGTTCAGGGGGCCTGGCGGACACTGAAGCTTTCTTT.

The J gene is TRBJ1-2, the V gene TRBV15; D not certain. V was clipped by 0 bases and J by 4 bases, with 6 bases between them. The CDR3 is made up of 13 amino acids. Germline CDR1 and CDR2: LNHNV and YYDKDF (reference sequence). This CDR3 is CATSREEAYGYTF. The CDR3 bases are TGTGCCACCAGCAGAGAAGAGGCCTATGGCTACACCTTC.

This sequence joins TRBV5-6 and TRBJ2-5; 8 positions match TRBD1. TRBJ2-7 matches the DNA end more closely, so the J call is doubtful. The CDR3 totals 13 residues. The V gene's germline CDR1 is SGHDT and CDR2 YYEEEE. CDR3 loop: CASASQGANEQYF. CDR3 coding DNA: TGTGCCAGCGCTTCCCAGGGGGCCAACGAGCAGTACTTC.

The chain employs TRBV2 and TRBJ2-7; D call uncertain. The CDR3 runs 12 residues. Between the trimmed V and J ends, which lost 1 base and 3 bases, there was a span of 4 bases. The germline V gene encodes CDR1 SNHLY and CDR2 FYNNEI. CDR3 in DNA: TGTGCCAGCAGTGAAGTCCTCTACGAGCAGTACTTC. This codes for CASSEVLYEQYF. Based on the CDR3 plus reference TRBV2 and TRBJ2-7, the full variable domain is EPEVTQTPSHQVTQMGQEVILRCVPISNHLYFYWYRQILGQKVEFLVSFYNNEISEKSEIFDDQFSVERPDGSNFTLKIRSTKLEDSAMYFCASSEVLYEQYFGPGTRLTVT.

The V and J genes are TRBV5-8 and TRBJ1-5; D might be TRBD1 (5 bases). The germline V gene encodes CDR1 SGHTS and CDR2 YDEGEE. The V and J ends lost 2 bases and 5 bases respectively, with 8 bases between them. CDR3 size: 13 residues. For the CDR3, the DNA is TGTGCCAGCAGCTTCCCGGGGGATCAGCCCCAGCATTTT. Translation gives CASSFPGDQPQHF. The whole variable domain, remainder taken from reference TRBV5-8 and TRBJ1-5, is EAGVTQSPTHLIKTRGQQATLRCSPISGHTSVYWYQQALGLGLQFLLWYDEGEERNRGNFPPRFSGRQFPNYSSELNVNALELEDSALYLCASSFPGDQPQHFGDGTRLSIL.

V and J are TRBV6-6 and TRBJ2-7; D is perhaps TRBD1 (6 bases). This CDR3 spans 16 amino acids. V lost 5 bases to trimming and J lost 0 bases, with 17 bases between them. Germline V gene lookup returns CDR1 MNHNY and CDR2 SVGAGI (reference sequence). The CDR3 nucleotides are TGTGCCAGCAGTCACCTCCGGGACATTCCCTCCTACGAGCAGTACTTC. Protein: CASSHLRDIPSYEQYF.

The chain is built from TRBV5-4 and TRBJ1-5, with a possible D match to TRBD1 (6 bases). Germline CDR1 SGHNT, CDR2 YYREEE (reference sequence). CDR3 size: 14 residues. V was pared by 3 bases and J by 4 bases, with 11 bases between. CDR3 in amino acids: CASSWGGGNQPQHF. Here the CDR3 DNA reads TGTGCCAGCAGCTGGGGGGGCGGAAATCAGCCCCAGCATTTT.

In its sample, this clone was seen once. The chain employs TRBV5-1 and TRBJ2-5; D is unresolved. The CDR3 runs 15 residues. The V end was cut by 0 bases, the J end by 5 bases, with 14 bases between. CDR1 is SGHRS, CDR2 YFSETQ, per germline. CDR3 residues: CASSLATSAWETQYF. In DNA, the CDR3 is TGCGCCAGCAGCTTGGCCACCAGCGCCTGGGAGACCCAGTACTTC.

The chain carries TRBV5-6 and TRBJ2-6, with D perhaps matching TRBD2 (6 bases). CDR1 SGHDT and CDR2 YYEEEE come from the germline V gene. The length of the CDR3 is 18 residues. The V end lost 3 bases, the J end lost 0 bases, and 16 bases lay between the germline ends. CDR3 nucleotides: TGTGCCAGCAGCTCAACCGGGACTTACAGCTCTGGGGCCAACGTCCTGACTTTC. Protein product: CASSSTGTYSSGANVLTF.

The CDR3 bases are TGTGCCAGCAACCATGGGGCAGGACCATGGGAGACCCAGTACTTC. It is translated as CASNHGAGPWETQYF. The chain recombines TRBV5-6 with TRBJ2-5; weak D call: TRBD1 (5 bases). The germline V and J ends were trimmed by 6 bases and 5 bases, with 20 bases remaining between them. Germline lookup yields CDR1 SGHDT and CDR2 YYEEEE. The CDR3 extends over 15 amino acids.

This chain links TRBV2 with TRBJ2-2, with 7 nucleotides matching TRBD2. The germline V gene has CDR1 SNHLY and CDR2 FYNNEI. This CDR3 is built from 14 residues. V lost 8 bases to trimming and J lost 3 bases; unmatched junction nucleotides: 6. The CDR3 here is CASHQGGDTGELFF. CDR3 nucleotides: TGTGCCAGCCATCAGGGAGGGGACACCGGGGAGCTGTTTTTT.

The chain uses TRBV11-2 and TRBJ2-1; D is unresolved. Trimming took 5 bases from V and 7 from J, leaving 9 bases between them. CDR1 and CDR2 (germline): SGHAT, FQNNGV. CDR3 length: 12 residues. DNA of the CDR3: TGTGCCAGCAGCCCGGGTGGGAATGAGCAGTTCTTC. Its protein product is CASSPGGNEQFF.

The CDR3 DNA sequence: TGCGCCAGCAGCTTGGACAGTCAGAACACTGAAGCTTTCTTT. Translation gives CASSLDSQNTEAFF. The chain links TRBV5-1 to TRBJ1-1; D gene ambiguous. V shed 0 bases and J shed 1 base, with 7 bases lying between them. The germline gives CDR1 SGHRS, CDR2 YFSETQ. This CDR3 spans 14 amino acids. Full variable domain (outside the CDR3, taken from reference TRBV5-1 and TRBJ1-1): KAGVTQTPRYLIKTRGQQVTLSCSPISGHRSVSWYQQTPGQGLQFLFEYFSETQRNKGNFPGRFSGRQFSNSRSEMNVSTLELGDSALYLCASSLDSQNTEAFFGQGTRLTVV.

The V call is TRBV4-2, the J call TRBJ2-7; 8 nucleotides line up with TRBD2. The CDR3 contains 16 residues. With V trimmed by 4 bases and J by 2 bases, 10 bases remained unmatched. Germline V gives CDR1 LGHNA, CDR2 YNFKEQ. CDR3 bases: TGTGCCAGCAGCCTTCTCGCGGGGGGCAGCCCCTACGAGCAGTACTTC. Its translation: CASSLLAGGSPYEQYF.

This rearrangement joins TRBV2 to TRBJ1-2, with 10 positions matching TRBD1. The CDR3 runs to 14 residues. Per germline, CDR1 SNHLY and CDR2 FYNNEI. The V and J ends lost 6 bases and 4 bases, in that order; junction bases with no gene match: 5. CDR3 sequence (DNA): TGTGCCAGCAGGGGGACAGGGGCGCGCTATGGCTACACCTTC. It encodes CASRGTGARYGYTF.

The chain joins TRBV13 to TRBJ2-7, with 9 bases lining up with TRBD2. The J segment lost 4 bases and the V segment lost 2 bases, leaving 9 bases of the junction unmatched. CDR3 length: 16 residues. Per the germline V gene, CDR1 is PRHDT and CDR2 is FYEKMQ (reference sequence). The CDR3, as DNA: TGTGCCAGCAGCTTACGGGCGACTAGCGGAGTGTACGAGCAGTACTTC. Amino acid sequence: CASSLRATSGVYEQYF.

This CDR3 is CASRRGNEKLFF. CDR3 in DNA: TGTGCCAGTAGAAGGGGTAATGAAAAACTGTTTTTT. This rearrangement joins TRBV19 to TRBJ1-4; weak D call: TRBD1 (5 bases). V lost 6 bases to trimming and J lost 4 bases, with 6 bases between them. Germline V gene data show CDR1 as LNHDA and CDR2 as SQIVND (reference sequence). The CDR3 runs 12 residues.

The chain links TRBV19 to TRBJ2-1, with D unclear. The CDR3 spans 13 residues. V dropped 4 bases and J dropped 10 bases, with 14 bases sitting between them. Germline CDR1 is LNHDA and CDR2 is SQIVND (reference sequence). The chain's CDR3 is CASSTSRVREQFF. CDR3 bases: TGTGCCAGTAGTACCTCTCGGGTGAGGGAGCAGTTCTTC.

This clone was seen only once. The gene calls are TRBV7-2 and TRBJ1-2, with 9 positions matching TRBD1. CDR1 SGHTA and CDR2 FQGNSA come from the germline V gene. J lost 0 bases, V lost 1 base, and 6 bases had no gene match. The CDR3 extends over 17 amino acids. The CDR3 loop reads CASSLVWGQGPNYGYTF. The CDR3 coding sequence is TGTGCCAGCAGCTTAGTCTGGGGACAGGGTCCTAACTATGGCTACACCTTC.

The chain uses TRBV21-1 and TRBJ2-7; the table's TRBD1 call for D was not verified on the DNA. TRBV21-1 is a pseudogene. The CDR3 consists of 16 residues. The CDR3 coding sequence is TGTGCCAGCAGCAAAGGGTCGGGACAGAGCTCCTACGAGCAGTACTTC. It is translated as CASSKGSGQSSYEQYF.

The gene calls are TRBV4-1 and TRBJ2-7, with 11 nucleotides matching TRBD2. The CDR3 is 16 residues long. Trimming cost V 2 bases and J 0 bases; bases outside gene matches: 3. CDR1 MGHRA and CDR2 YSYEKL come from the germline V gene. CDR3 protein: CASSQITSGSSYEQYF. Here the CDR3 DNA reads TGCGCCAGCAGCCAAATCACTAGCGGGAGCTCCTACGAGCAGTACTTC.

In DNA, the CDR3 is TGTGCCAGCAGCCTGGGCACCGGTGGCCATGAAAAACTGTTTTTT. It translates to CASSLGTGGHEKLFF. The gene calls are TRBV11-2 and TRBJ1-4; D call uncertain. Germline V lookup: CDR1 SGHAT, CDR2 FQNNGV. With 5 bases removed from V and 6 bases from J, the gap between germline ends came to 16 bases. The CDR3 extends over 15 amino acids.

The chain has TRBV18 and TRBJ2-1; possibly TRBD1 for D (6 bases). The CDR3 covers 14 residues. The germline CDR1 and CDR2 sequences are KGHSH and LQKENI. V was shortened by 3 bases and J by 7 bases, with 13 bases between the two germline ends. The DNA for the CDR3 is TGTGCCAGCTCACCGGGGGCACCAGCGAATGAGCAGTTCTTC. This codes for CASSPGAPANEQFF.

The chain joins TRBV5-6 to TRBJ1-3; D is unresolved. The CDR3 contains 14 residues. Per the germline V gene, CDR1 is SGHDT and CDR2 is YYEEEE. Trimming pared 0 bases from V and 0 bases from J, leaving 4 bases between. The CDR3 reads CASSLGISGNTIYF. Written as DNA, the CDR3 is TGTGCCAGCAGCTTGGGTATCTCTGGAAACACCATATATTTT.

The J gene is TRBJ2-3, the V gene TRBV28; TRBD1 matches at 7 bases. Germline CDR1 MDHEN, CDR2 SYDVKM. V shed 3 bases, J shed 5 bases, and the junction held 11 bases outside the gene matches. This CDR3 has 16 amino acids. The CDR3 sequence is CASSFGATGMGDTQYF. CDR3 DNA sequence: TGTGCCAGCAGTTTTGGGGCGACAGGGATGGGAGATACGCAGTATTTT. The variable domain in full, with the rest retrieved from reference TRBV28 and TRBJ2-3, is DVKVTQSSRYLVKRTGEKVFLECVQDMDHENMFWYRQDPGLGLRLIYFSYDVKMKEKGDIPEGYSVSREKKERFSLILESASTNQTSMYLCASSFGATGMGDTQYFGPGTRLTVL.